This note documents a single T cell receptor beta chain sequence. The data belong to a study of blood T cell repertoires in COVID-19. Study-wide background: The United States, Italy and Spain supplied acute and convalescent COVID-19 samples.

Authors' analysis steps: Researchers report that nucleated cell counts were estimated from reference gene primer amplification. Assay used: immunoSEQ multiplex PCR; TCRdb lists only in-frame clones, some missing. The V and J calls and clone size come from that table; D and trimming were worked out from the DNA. The sample consists of 150,000 to 200,000 clones, less than 85% of them appearing once. CDR3 length: 12 residues. The V end was cut by 4 bases, the J end by 3 bases, with 5 bases between. Germline V CDR1 and CDR2: SGHDN, FVKESK. The TCR sequence derives from a woman aged 35 to 49 with COVID-19, enrolled during active disease. The V and J genes are TRBV14 and TRBJ2-3; D not certain. Source material: peripheral blood. The CDR3 protein is CASSPVTDTQYF. In nucleotides, the CDR3 is TGTGCCAGCAGCCCCGTTACAGATACGCAGTATTTT.